This T cell receptor (beta chain) was captured by sequencing in a study of long-term antiretroviral therapy in people with HIV (dated by TCRdb to between 2021 and 2023). Broadly, across the study: The earliest samples were collected about a decade before the 2015 WHO recommendation for immediate ART, when ART was typically delayed until CD4 counts fell. About a third of the roughly 30 participants with HIV were female. From fewer than 35 adults with confirmed HIV infection, the cohort provided some 200 cryopreserved PBMC samples, gathered serially across a mean of around six years (range 1-12). Whether ART initiation and durable HIV suppression were associated with changes in peripheral blood TRB repertoire composition and diversity was tested in a retrospective serial study. No cross-contamination during QIAcube processing turned up in test extractions that ran a monoclonal T-cell line alongside about 30 polyclonal samples.

Points on this clone: No cognate antigen has been identified for it. The record has no base qualities; no much larger clone is one base away.

To be included, a participant needed at least one PBMC sample from before ART initiation plus at least two post-ART samples. Every participant with HIV received treatment in the United States of America. Before DNA extraction, cryopreserved samples of roughly 1-11 million PBMC were thawed and then washed. At the time of the earliest PBMC sample, participants with HIV were aged between 23 and 54 years. PBMC samples were contributed by each participant from 1-4 timepoints before ART initiation and 2-8 timepoints after ART initiation, with a median of 7 samples. Serial HIV viral load, CD4+ T-cell count, ART history and demographic data were obtained for every participant. Using a Qiagen kit on a QIAcube, genomic DNA was extracted from unsorted PBMC, with samples processed in batches of 12. General study outcomes and caveats: The samples span the years 2004 to 2017, and the ART regimens used at that time may not be as effective as current regimens. Unsorted PBMC were profiled instead of sorted CD4+ and CD8+ T cells because pre-ART samples had limited cell numbers. No data were available on ART adherence, viral resistance or therapy changes, limiting inferences about post-ART repertoire changes. Since PBMC availability was limited, sequencing covered only the TCR beta chain, with no alpha chain pairing. Expanded TRB clones identified before ART initiation dominated the repertoire across all time points, though the dominance fluctuated and decreased in many PLHIV after ART. CDR3 length ranges in HIV repertoires were narrower than in controls, and network structure suggested an antigen-experienced repertoire with only a slight naive shift after ART. Starting ART was linked to a significant rise in TRB diversity, yet even with long-term ART the diversity remained significantly lower than in transplant donor controls.

Sequencing of the TRB variable region was done with the immunoSEQ hsTCRB v3.0 assay at survey level resolution. The target sequencing depth for TRB was about 40,000-55,000 T-cell genomes per sample. Pooled TRB libraries were sequenced on an Illumina MiSeq with a v3 150-cycle kit. The study's own analysis went as follows. Repertoire analysis was performed in R inside a reproducible Nextflow workflow that covered QC, data transformation and analysis. Custom analyses were implemented in LymphoSeq2, an R package for AIRR-Seq data exploration. After excluding several samples that yielded fewer than 5000 total TRB sequences, 190 or so HIV repertoires remained for analysis. Among the 180 to 200 HIV repertoires that were kept, roughly 58 were collected before ART initiation and roughly 130 were collected after ART initiation. Repertoires were downsampled to 5000 TRB nucleotide sequences, with summary statistics averaged over 100 downsampling iterations. Only TRB sequences with CDR3 regions of at least seven amino acids were retained for analysis. Two measures captured diversity: a Shannon entropy-derived clonality score and the Gini coefficient. In the repertoire networks, any two of the top 5000 CDR3 amino acid sequences were linked whenever the two sequences differed by an edit distance of one. Antigen specificity groups and MHC restriction were predicted for TRB CDR3 amino acid sequences with GLIPH2. To flag known associations with CMV, EBV, HIV or tissue antigens, CDR3 amino acid sequences were compared against VDJdb and McPAS-TCR. Pre-ART, post-ART and control groups were compared with Wilcoxon signed-rank tests and Holm-Bonferroni correction. The table was pulled from immuneACCESS by TCRdb, which kept in-frame rearrangements only. Such tables lose some clones; where checked, under half of the loss comes from unresolved V genes, and the rest has no known cause. V, J and clone size reflect that table, while D and trimming were determined from the DNA. A total of roughly 23,000 clones appear in this sample, approximately 84% of them only once. The ten most abundant clones make up around 4% of the sample.

The receptor was derived from a man aged 25 to 40 with HIV. The starting material was unsorted PBMCs, obtained around 5.9 years after starting antiretroviral therapy.

The CDR3 region: CASRRTGGHYEQYF. The DNA reads TGTGCCAGCAGAAGGACAGGGGGTCACTACGAGCAGTACTTC. The chain employs TRBV27 and TRBJ2-7, with 10 junctional bases fitting TRBD1. The germline V gene encodes CDR1 MNHEY and CDR2 SMNVEV (reference sequence). CDR3 length: 14 amino acids, cysteine to phenylalanine. The sequence is cut down to CDR3 DNA, 42 bases in frame from base 1. Clipping removes 6 bases from V and 3 bases from J, with 5 as the unmatched junction base count.